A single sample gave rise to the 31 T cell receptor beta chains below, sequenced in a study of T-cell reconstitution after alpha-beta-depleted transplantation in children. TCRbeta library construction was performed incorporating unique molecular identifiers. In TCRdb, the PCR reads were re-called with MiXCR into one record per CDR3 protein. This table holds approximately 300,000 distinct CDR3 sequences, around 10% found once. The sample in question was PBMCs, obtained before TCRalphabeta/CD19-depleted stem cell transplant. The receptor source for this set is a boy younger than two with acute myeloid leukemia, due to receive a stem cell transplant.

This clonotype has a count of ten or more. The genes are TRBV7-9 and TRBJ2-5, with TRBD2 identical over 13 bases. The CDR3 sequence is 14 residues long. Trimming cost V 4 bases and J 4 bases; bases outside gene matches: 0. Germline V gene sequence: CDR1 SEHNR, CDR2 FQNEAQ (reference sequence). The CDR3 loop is CASSWTSGGETQYF. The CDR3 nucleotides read TGTGCCAGCAGCTGGACTAGCGGGGGAGAGACCCAGTACTTC.

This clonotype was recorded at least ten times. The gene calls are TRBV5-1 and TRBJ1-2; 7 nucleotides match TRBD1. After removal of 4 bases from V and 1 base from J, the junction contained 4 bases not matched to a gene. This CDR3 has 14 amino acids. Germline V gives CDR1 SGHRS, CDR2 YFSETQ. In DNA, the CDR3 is TGCGCCAGCAGCGCCGGGACAGATAACTATGGCTACACCTTC. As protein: CASSAGTDNYGYTF.

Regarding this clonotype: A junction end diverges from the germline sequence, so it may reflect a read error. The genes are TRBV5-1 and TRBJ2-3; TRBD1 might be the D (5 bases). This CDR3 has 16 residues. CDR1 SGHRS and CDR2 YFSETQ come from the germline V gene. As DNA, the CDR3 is TGCGCCTGCAGCTTGGCCGGGCAGGGCTACACAGATACGCAGTATTTT. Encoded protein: CACSLAGQGYTDTQYF.

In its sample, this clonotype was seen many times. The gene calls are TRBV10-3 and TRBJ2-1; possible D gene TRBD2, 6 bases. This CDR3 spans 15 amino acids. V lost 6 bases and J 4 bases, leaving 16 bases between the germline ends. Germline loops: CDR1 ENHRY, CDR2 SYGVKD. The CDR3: CAIRGGLRVYNEQFF. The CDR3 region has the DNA TGTGCCATCAGGGGGGGACTCCGCGTATACAATGAGCAGTTCTTC.

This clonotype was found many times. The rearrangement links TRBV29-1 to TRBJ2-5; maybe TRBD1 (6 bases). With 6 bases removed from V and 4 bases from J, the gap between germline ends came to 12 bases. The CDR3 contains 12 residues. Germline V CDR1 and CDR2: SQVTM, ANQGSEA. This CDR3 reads CSVGARGETQYF. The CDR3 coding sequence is TGCAGCGTGGGGGCCCGCGGAGAGACCCAGTACTTC. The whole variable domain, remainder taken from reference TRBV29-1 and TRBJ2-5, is SAVISQKPSRDICQRGTSLTIQCQVDSQVTMMFWYRQQPGQSLTLIATANQGSEATYESGFVIDKFPISRPNLTFSTLTVSNMSPEDSSIYLCSVGARGETQYFGPGTRLLVL.

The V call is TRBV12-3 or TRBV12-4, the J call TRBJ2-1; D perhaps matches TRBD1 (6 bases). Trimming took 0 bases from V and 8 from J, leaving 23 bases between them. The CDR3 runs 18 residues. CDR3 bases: TGTGCCAGCAGTTTAGCCAGGGGTAGAGGGGCCAAGAACGATGAGCAGTTCTTC. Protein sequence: CASSLARGRGAKNDEQFF.

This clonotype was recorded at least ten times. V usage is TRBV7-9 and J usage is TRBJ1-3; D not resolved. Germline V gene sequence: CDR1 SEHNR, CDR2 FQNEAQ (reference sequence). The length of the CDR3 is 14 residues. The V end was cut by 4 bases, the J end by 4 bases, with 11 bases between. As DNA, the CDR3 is TGTGCCAGCAGCTCCTGGGTAGCAGGAAACACCATATATTTT. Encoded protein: CASSSWVAGNTIYF.

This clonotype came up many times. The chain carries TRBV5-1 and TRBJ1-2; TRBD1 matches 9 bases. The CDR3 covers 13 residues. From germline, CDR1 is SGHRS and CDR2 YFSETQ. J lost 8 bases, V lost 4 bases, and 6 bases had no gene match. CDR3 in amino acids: CASSLGTGKGYTF. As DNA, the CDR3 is TGCGCCAGCAGCCTCGGGACAGGGAAAGGCTACACCTTC.

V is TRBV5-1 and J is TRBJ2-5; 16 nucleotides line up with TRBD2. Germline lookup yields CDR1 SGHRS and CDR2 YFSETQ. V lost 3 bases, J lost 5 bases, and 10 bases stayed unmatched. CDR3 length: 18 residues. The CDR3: CASSSPGLAGGPWETQYF. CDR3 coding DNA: TGCGCCAGCAGCTCTCCGGGACTAGCGGGGGGGCCATGGGAGACCCAGTACTTC.

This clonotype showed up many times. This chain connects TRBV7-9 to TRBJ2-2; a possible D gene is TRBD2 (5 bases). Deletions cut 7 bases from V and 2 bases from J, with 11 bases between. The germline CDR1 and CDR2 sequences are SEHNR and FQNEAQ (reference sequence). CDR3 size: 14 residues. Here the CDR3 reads CASTHGNNTGELFF. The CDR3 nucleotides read TGTGCCAGCACCCACGGGAACAACACCGGGGAGCTGTTTTTT.

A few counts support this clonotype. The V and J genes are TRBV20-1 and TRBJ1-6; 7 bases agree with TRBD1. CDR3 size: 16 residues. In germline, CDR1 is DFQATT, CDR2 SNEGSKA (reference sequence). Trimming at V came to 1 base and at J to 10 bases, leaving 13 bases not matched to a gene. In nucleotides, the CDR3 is TGCAGTGCTAGAGCTACAGGGGCTCTGGGGGGGTCACCCCTCCACTTT. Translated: CSARATGALGGSPLHF.

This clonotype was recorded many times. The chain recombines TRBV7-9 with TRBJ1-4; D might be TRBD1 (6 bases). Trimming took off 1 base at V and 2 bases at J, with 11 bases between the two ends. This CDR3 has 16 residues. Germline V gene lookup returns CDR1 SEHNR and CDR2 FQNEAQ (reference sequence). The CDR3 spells CASSLGTVATNEKLFF. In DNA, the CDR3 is TGTGCCAGCAGCTTAGGGACAGTGGCGACTAATGAAAAACTGTTTTTT.

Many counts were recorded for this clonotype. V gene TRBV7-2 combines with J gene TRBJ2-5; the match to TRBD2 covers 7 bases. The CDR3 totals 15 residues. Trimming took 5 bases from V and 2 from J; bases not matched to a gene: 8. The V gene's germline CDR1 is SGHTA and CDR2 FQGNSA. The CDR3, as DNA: TGTGCCAGCAGCCGGACTAGTTCCCCGCAAGAGACCCAGTACTTC. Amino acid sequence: CASSRTSSPQETQYF. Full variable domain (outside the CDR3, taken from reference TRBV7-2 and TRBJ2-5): GAGVSQSPSNKVTEKGKDVELRCDPISGHTALYWYRQSLGQGLEFLIYFQGNSAPDKSGLPSDRFSAERTGGSVSTLTIQRTQQEDSAVYLCASSRTSSPQETQYFGPGTRLLVL.

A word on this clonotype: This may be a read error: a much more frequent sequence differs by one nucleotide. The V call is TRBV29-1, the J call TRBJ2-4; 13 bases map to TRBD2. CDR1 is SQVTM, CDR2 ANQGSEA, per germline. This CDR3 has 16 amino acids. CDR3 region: CSVEPTSGRSKNSQYF. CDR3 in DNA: TGCAGCGTTGAACCGACTAGCGGGAGGTCCAAAAACAGTCAGTACTTC.

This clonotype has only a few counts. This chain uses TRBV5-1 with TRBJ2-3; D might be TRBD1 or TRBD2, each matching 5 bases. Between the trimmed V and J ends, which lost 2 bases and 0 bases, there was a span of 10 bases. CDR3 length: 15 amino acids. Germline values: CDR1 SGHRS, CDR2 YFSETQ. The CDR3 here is CASSFRDGSTDTQYF. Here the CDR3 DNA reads TGCGCCAGCAGCTTCCGGGACGGTAGCACAGATACGCAGTATTTT.

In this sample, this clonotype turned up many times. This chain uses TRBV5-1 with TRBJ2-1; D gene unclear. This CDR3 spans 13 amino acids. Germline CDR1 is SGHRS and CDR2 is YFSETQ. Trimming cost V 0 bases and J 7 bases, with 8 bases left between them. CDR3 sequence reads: CASSLDGLNEQFF. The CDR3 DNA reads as TGCGCCAGCAGCTTGGACGGTCTAAATGAGCAGTTCTTC.

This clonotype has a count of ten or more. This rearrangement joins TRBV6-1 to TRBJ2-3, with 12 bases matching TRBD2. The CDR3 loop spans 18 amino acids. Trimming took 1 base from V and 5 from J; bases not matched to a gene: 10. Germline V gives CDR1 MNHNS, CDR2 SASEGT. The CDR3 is CASSEVLAGGLGRDTQYF. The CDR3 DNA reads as TGTGCCAGCAGTGAAGTTCTAGCGGGAGGGCTGGGGAGAGATACGCAGTATTTT.

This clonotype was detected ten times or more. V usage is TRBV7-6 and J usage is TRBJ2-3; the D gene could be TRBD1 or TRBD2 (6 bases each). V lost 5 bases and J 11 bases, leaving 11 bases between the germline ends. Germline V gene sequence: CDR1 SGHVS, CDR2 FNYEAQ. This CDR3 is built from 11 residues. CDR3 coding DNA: TGTGCCAGCAGCCGGGGGCGCATGCAGTATTTT. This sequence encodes CASSRGRMQYF.

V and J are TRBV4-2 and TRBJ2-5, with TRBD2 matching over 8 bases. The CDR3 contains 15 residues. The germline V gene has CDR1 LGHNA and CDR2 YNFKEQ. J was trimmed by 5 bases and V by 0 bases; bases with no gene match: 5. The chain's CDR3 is CASSQDRSGGETQYF. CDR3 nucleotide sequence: TGTGCCAGCAGCCAAGATCGGTCGGGGGGGGAGACCCAGTACTTC.

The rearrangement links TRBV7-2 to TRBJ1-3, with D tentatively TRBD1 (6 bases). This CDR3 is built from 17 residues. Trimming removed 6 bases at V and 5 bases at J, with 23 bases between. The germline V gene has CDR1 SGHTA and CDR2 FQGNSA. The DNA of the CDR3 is TGTGCCAGCAGGAGAGGGTTACAGGGATTCTGTAGAAACACCATATATTTT. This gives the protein CASRRGLQGFCRNTIYF.

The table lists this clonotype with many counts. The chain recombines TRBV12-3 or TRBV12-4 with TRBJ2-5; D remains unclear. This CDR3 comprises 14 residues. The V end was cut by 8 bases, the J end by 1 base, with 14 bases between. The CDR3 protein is CASRNLGLQETQYF. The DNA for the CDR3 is TGTGCCAGCCGAAACCTAGGGCTCCAAGAGACCCAGTACTTC.

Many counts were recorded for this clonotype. CDR3 residues: CASSLAPPGQFF. As DNA, the CDR3 is TGTGCCAGCAGTTTGGCGCCCCCCGGCCAGTTCTTC. The genes are TRBV27 and TRBJ2-1, with D unclear. Germline values: CDR1 MNHEY, CDR2 SMNVEV (reference sequence). This CDR3 is 12 amino acids long. Trimming pared 3 bases from V and 13 bases from J, leaving 13 bases between.

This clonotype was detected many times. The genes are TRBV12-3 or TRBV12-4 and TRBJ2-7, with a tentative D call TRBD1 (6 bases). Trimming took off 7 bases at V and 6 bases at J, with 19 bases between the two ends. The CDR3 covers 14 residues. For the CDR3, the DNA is TGTGCCAGCACCGCTCCCGGGACACCGGGCGAGCAGTACTTC. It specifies CASTAPGTPGEQYF.

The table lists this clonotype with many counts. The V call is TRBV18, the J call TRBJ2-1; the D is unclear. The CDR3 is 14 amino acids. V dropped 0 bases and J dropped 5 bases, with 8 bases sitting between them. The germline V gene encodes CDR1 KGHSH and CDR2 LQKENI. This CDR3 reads CASSPPSGDNEQFF. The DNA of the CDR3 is TGTGCCAGCTCACCACCATCTGGAGACAATGAGCAGTTCTTC.

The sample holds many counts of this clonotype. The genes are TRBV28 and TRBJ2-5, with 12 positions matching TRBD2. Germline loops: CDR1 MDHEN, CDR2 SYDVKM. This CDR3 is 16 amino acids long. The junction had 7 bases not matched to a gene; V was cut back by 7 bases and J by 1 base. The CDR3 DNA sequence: TGTGCCAGCACCCGTGGACTAGCGGGGCCCCAAGAGACCCAGTACTTC. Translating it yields CASTRGLAGPQETQYF.

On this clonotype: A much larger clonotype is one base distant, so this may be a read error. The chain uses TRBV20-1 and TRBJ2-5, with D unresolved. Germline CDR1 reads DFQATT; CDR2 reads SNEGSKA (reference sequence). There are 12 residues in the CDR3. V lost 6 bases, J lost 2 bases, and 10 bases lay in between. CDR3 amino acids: CSALVRQETQYF. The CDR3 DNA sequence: TGCAGTGCCTTAGTTAGACAAGAGACCCAGTACTTC.

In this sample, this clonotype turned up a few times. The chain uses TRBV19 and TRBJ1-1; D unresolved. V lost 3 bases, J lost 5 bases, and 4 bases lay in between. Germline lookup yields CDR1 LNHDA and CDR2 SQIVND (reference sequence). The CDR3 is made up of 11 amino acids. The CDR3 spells CASSIGTEAFF. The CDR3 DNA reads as TGTGCCAGTAGTATTGGAACTGAAGCTTTCTTT.

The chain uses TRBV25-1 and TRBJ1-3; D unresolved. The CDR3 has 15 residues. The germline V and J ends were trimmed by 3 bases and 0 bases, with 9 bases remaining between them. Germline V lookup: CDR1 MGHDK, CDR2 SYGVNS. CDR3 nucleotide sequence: TGTGCCAGCAGTGATCGGTCTTACTCTGGAAACACCATATATTTT. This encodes CASSDRSYSGNTIYF.

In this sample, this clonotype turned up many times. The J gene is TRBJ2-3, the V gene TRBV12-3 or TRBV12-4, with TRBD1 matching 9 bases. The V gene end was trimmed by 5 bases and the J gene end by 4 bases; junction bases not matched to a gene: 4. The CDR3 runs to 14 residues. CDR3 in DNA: TGTGCCAGCAGTCTAAGGACAGGGGCAGATACGCAGTATTTT. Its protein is CASSLRTGADTQYF.

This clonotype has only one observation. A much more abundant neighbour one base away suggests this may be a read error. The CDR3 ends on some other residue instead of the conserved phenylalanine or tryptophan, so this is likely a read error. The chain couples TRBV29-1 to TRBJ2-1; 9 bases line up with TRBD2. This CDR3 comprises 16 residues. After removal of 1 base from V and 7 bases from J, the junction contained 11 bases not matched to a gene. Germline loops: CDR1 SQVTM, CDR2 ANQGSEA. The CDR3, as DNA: TGCAGCGTTGAAGTAGTCGGCGGGGGGGCAAAAAATGAGCAGTTCATC. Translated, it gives CSVEVVGGGAKNEQFI.

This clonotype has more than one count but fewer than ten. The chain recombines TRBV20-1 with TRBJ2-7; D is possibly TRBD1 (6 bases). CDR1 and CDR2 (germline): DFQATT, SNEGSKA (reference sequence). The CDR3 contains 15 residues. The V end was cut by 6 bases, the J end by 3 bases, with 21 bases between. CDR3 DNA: TGCAGTGCGTCGGGCATCGGGACAAAGGACTACGAGCAGTACTTC. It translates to CSASGIGTKDYEQYF.